The 32 T cell receptor beta chains below come from one sample, sequenced in a study of Graves' ophthalmopathy and Graves' hyperthyroidism. RNA transcripts provided the template for amplifying TCR beta CDR3 regions. RT-PCR in the first round used HTBI primers; a second-round multiplex PCR followed. One entry per CDR3 protein results from TCRdb running MiXCR on the multiplex PCR reads. The sample has under 200,000 distinct CDR3 sequences; around two fifths are singletons. The sequencing input was peripheral blood. All receptors derive from a woman in her thirties or forties with Graves' ophthalmopathy.

This clonotype showed up many times. The chain combines TRBV18 with TRBJ2-7, with D hard to call. The CDR3 totals 16 residues. V was trimmed by 2 bases and J by 8 bases, leaving 22 bases between them. Per germline, CDR1 KGHSH and CDR2 LQKENI. CDR3 in amino acids: CASSPSHHLLGSKQYF. CDR3 DNA sequence: TGTGCCAGCTCACCAAGCCATCATCTTTTAGGGTCCAAGCAGTACTTC.

This clonotype was counted only a few times. The V and J genes are TRBV2 and TRBJ2-7, with 8 nucleotides matching TRBD2. V dropped 2 bases and J dropped 5; count of bases not matched to a gene: 5. CDR1 is SNHLY, CDR2 FYNNEI, per germline. The CDR3 is 14 residues long. The CDR3 DNA follows: TGTGCCAGCAGTGAACTAGCGGGCAGCCACGAGCAGTACTTC. It yields the protein CASSELAGSHEQYF.

V usage is TRBV28 and J usage is TRBJ2-5; TRBD2 matches 8 bases. Germline V gene sequence: CDR1 MDHEN, CDR2 SYDVKM. The CDR3 runs 15 residues. The trim removed 7 bases at V and 5 bases at J, leaving 12 bases unmatched. CDR3 sequence: CASTAGGPSRETQYF. As DNA, the CDR3 is TGTGCCAGCACTGCGGGGGGCCCAAGCCGGGAGACCCAGTACTTC.

The chain employs TRBV6-5 and TRBJ2-7; TRBD1 aligns across 7 bases. Losses at the gene ends were 4 bases for V and 0 bases for J; bases not matched to a gene: 9. The germline V gene has CDR1 MNHEY and CDR2 SVGAGI. The CDR3 extends over 16 amino acids. The CDR3 reads CASSSPRQGNSYEQYF. DNA of the CDR3: TGTGCCAGCAGTTCCCCCCGACAGGGCAACTCCTACGAGCAGTACTTC.

The chain carries TRBV28 and TRBJ2-5; 7 bases are a match to TRBD1. The CDR3 length is 15 residues. The germline V gene encodes CDR1 MDHEN and CDR2 SYDVKM. With 5 bases clipped from V and 5 bases from J, the junction kept 11 bases outside the gene matches. The CDR3 loop reads CASSPIDRVEETQYF. DNA for the CDR3: TGTGCCAGCAGTCCAATCGACAGGGTTGAGGAGACCCAGTACTTC.

The chain joins TRBV11-1 to TRBJ1-1; possibly TRBD1 for D (5 bases). The germline V and J ends were trimmed by 4 bases and 3 bases, with 18 bases remaining between them. This CDR3 is 16 amino acids long. Germline CDR1 reads SGHAT; CDR2 reads FQDESV (reference sequence). CDR3: CASSWGIREEDTEAFF. The CDR3 DNA reads as TGTGCCAGCAGCTGGGGGATAAGGGAGGAGGACACTGAAGCTTTCTTT.

This clonotype showed up many times. The chain links TRBV6-5 to TRBJ2-5; 9 positions match TRBD2. Germline V gene lookup returns CDR1 MNHEY and CDR2 SVGAGI. The CDR3 covers 14 residues. V dropped 10 bases and J dropped 5; count of bases not matched to a gene: 11. CDR3 region: CATLAGAPLETQYF. CDR3 in DNA: TGTGCCACCTTAGCGGGGGCCCCTTTGGAGACCCAGTACTTC.

This clonotype came up many times. The V gene is TRBV11-3, the J gene TRBJ1-1; no clear D. Trimming stripped 5 bases from V and 0 bases from J, with 10 bases between. The CDR3 length is 14 residues. Germline V gene sequence: CDR1 SGHNT, CDR2 YENEEA. CDR3 DNA sequence: TGTGCCAGCAGCCCCGGGGTTTTGAACACTGAAGCTTTCTTT. This codes for CASSPGVLNTEAFF.

The rearrangement links TRBV28 to TRBJ2-7, with D uncertain. The germline V gene encodes CDR1 MDHEN and CDR2 SYDVKM. V was trimmed by 4 bases and J by 6 bases, leaving 13 bases between them. The CDR3 has 13 amino acids. As DNA, the CDR3 is TGTGCCAGCAGTTACCGGCGACCGAGCGAGCAGTACTTC. Its translation: CASSYRRPSEQYF.

This clonotype appeared many times. The rearrangement uses TRBV28 and TRBJ1-1; D not certain. V was shortened by 6 bases and J by 0 bases, with 5 bases between the two germline ends. This CDR3 spans 12 amino acids. Germline CDR1 MDHEN, CDR2 SYDVKM. The CDR3, as DNA: TGTGCCAGCAGGGAGATGAACACTGAAGCTTTCTTT. This encodes CASREMNTEAFF. Full variable domain (remainder filled in from reference TRBV28 and TRBJ1-1): DVKVTQSSRYLVKRTGEKVFLECVQDMDHENMFWYRQDPGLGLRLIYFSYDVKMKEKGDIPEGYSVSREKKERFSLILESASTNQTSMYLCASREMNTEAFFGQGTRLTVV.

Here the CDR3 DNA reads TGCAGTGCTAGAGATCTACTAGCGGTTCAAGAGACCCAGTACTTC. Translated: CSARDLLAVQETQYF. The chain carries TRBV20-1 and TRBJ2-5, with 8 positions matching TRBD2. The CDR3 length is 15 residues. Germline trimming cut 0 bases from V and 2 bases from J; bases unmatched to any gene: 5. Germline lookup yields CDR1 DFQATT and CDR2 SNEGSKA (reference sequence).

The CDR3 DNA sequence: TGTGCCATCAGTGCGGGGACAGGGGAAGCTTTCTTT. As protein: CAISAGTGEAFF. The chain links TRBV10-3 to TRBJ1-1; 9 bases are shared with TRBD1. Germline loops: CDR1 ENHRY, CDR2 SYGVKD. The J segment lost 8 bases and the V segment lost 4 bases, leaving 2 bases of the junction unmatched. CDR3 length: 12 residues.

This clonotype was seen at least ten times. The chain joins TRBV6-6 to TRBJ1-5; D is ambiguous. Germline CDR1 is MNHNY and CDR2 is SVGAGI (reference sequence). The CDR3 has 15 residues. V was clipped by 6 bases and J by 6 bases, with 18 bases between them. For the CDR3, the DNA is TGTGCCAGCAGCCAAACTGGAGGGTTGTTTCAGCCCCAGCATTTT. Translated, it gives CASSQTGGLFQPQHF.

The chain combines TRBV20-1 with TRBJ1-5; D is ambiguous. V shed 3 bases and J shed 3 bases, with 6 bases lying between them. The CDR3 totals 12 residues. CDR1 is DFQATT, CDR2 SNEGSKA, per germline (reference sequence). The DNA for the CDR3 is TGCAGTGCTAGTTGGCTCAATCAGCCCCAGCATTTT. Translating gives CSASWLNQPQHF.

This clonotype was detected ten times or more. The CDR3: CASSLAGVTGELFF. The CDR3 DNA reads as TGTGCCAGCTCGTTGGCAGGCGTGACCGGGGAGCTGTTTTTT. V usage is TRBV19 and J usage is TRBJ2-2, with D uncertain. The germline V gene has CDR1 LNHDA and CDR2 SQIVND (reference sequence). The CDR3 extends over 14 amino acids. The V and J ends lost 9 bases and 5 bases respectively, with 16 bases between them.

This clonotype was detected many times. The gene calls are TRBV15 and TRBJ2-5; a possible D gene is TRBD2 (6 bases). Between the trimmed V and J ends, which lost 0 bases and 5 bases, there was a span of 19 bases. Germline loops: CDR1 LNHNV, CDR2 YYDKDF (reference sequence). The CDR3 runs 17 residues. This CDR3 reads CATSRDIGAGRWETQYF. CDR3 nucleotides: TGTGCCACCAGCAGAGATATTGGTGCGGGAAGGTGGGAGACCCAGTACTTC.

This chain connects TRBV25-1 to TRBJ1-1, with D perhaps TRBD1 (5 bases). The CDR3 loop spans 13 amino acids. CDR1 MGHDK and CDR2 SYGVNS come from the germline V gene. V dropped 1 base and J dropped 11 bases, with 14 bases sitting between them. The CDR3 sequence: CASSEWGKGLAFF. The CDR3 nucleotides read TGTGCCAGCAGTGAATGGGGGAAAGGGCTGGCTTTCTTT.

A few counts support this clonotype. V gene TRBV6-2 or TRBV6-3 combines with J gene TRBJ2-7; D ambiguous. The germline CDR1 and CDR2 sequences are MNHEY and SVGEGT. V lost 5 bases and J lost 4, with 9 bases in between. The CDR3 length is 12 residues. The CDR3 here is CASSGRRYEQYF. The CDR3 DNA follows: TGTGCCAGCAGTGGTCGGCGGTACGAGCAGTACTTC.

The chain recombines TRBV6-2 or TRBV6-3 with TRBJ1-3; D possibly corresponds to TRBD1 (6 bases). The length of the CDR3 is 15 residues. Germline V gene sequence: CDR1 MNHEY, CDR2 SVGEGT. V lost 2 bases to trimming and J lost 3 bases, with 11 bases between them. The CDR3 protein is CASSYQTGYGNTIYF. The CDR3 DNA follows: TGTGCCAGCAGTTACCAGACAGGATATGGAAACACCATATATTTT.

The sample holds many counts of this clonotype. V usage is TRBV3-1 and J usage is TRBJ1-1, with a tentative D call TRBD1 (6 bases). V was shortened by 4 bases and J by 0 bases, with 9 bases between the two germline ends. CDR1 and CDR2 from the germline V gene are LGHDT and YNNKEL (reference sequence). There are 14 residues in the CDR3. The CDR3 loop is CASSPGAVNTEAFF. The CDR3 DNA sequence: TGTGCCAGCAGCCCAGGGGCGGTGAACACTGAAGCTTTCTTT.

The chain has TRBV19 and TRBJ1-2; possible D gene TRBD1, 5 bases. From germline, CDR1 is LNHDA and CDR2 SQIVND (reference sequence). This CDR3 region has 15 residues. With 7 bases removed from V and 0 bases from J, the gap between germline ends came to 15 bases. Here the CDR3 DNA reads TGTGCCAGTAATCCCGGGACCATTACTAACTATGGCTACACCTTC. The encoded protein is CASNPGTITNYGYTF.

The CDR3 nucleotides are TGTGCCAGCAGCTTAGCTCCCCAGAACACTGAAGCTTTCTTT. Its protein is CASSLAPQNTEAFF. This sequence joins TRBV7-6 and TRBJ1-1; D remains ambiguous. From germline, CDR1 is SGHVS and CDR2 FNYEAQ. The CDR3 is 14 amino acids. V gave up 0 bases and J gave up 1 base, with 6 bases separating them.

CDR3 in amino acids: CASSWDRLTYEQYF. The DNA for the CDR3 is TGTGCCAGCAGCTGGGACAGGTTAACCTACGAGCAGTACTTC. The genes are TRBV6-2 or TRBV6-3 and TRBJ2-7, with 8 bases fitting TRBD1. Trimming took 6 bases from V and 2 from J; bases not matched to a gene: 6. Per germline, CDR1 MNHEY and CDR2 SVGEGT. This CDR3 has 14 amino acids.

The chain links TRBV28 to TRBJ2-5; 10 bases are a match to TRBD2. The germline V gene has CDR1 MDHEN and CDR2 SYDVKM. V shed 1 base, J shed 4 bases, and the junction held 3 bases outside the gene matches. The CDR3 is 15 amino acids. The chain's CDR3 is CASSLSSGSGETQYF. In DNA, the CDR3 is TGTGCCAGCAGTTTATCTAGCGGGAGTGGAGAGACCCAGTACTTC.

This clonotype was seen at least ten times. This CDR3 is CASSDRPTSYGYTF. CDR3 in DNA: TGTGCCAGCAGTGACCGACCTACCAGCTATGGCTACACCTTC. The chain couples TRBV6-1 to TRBJ1-2, with D unclear. V lost 3 bases to trimming and J lost 4 bases, with 12 bases between them. The germline gives CDR1 MNHNS, CDR2 SASEGT. The CDR3 covers 14 residues.

The table lists this clonotype with many counts. Here the CDR3 DNA reads TGTGCCAGCAGAACGGCAGGGGGCTTGTTGCCCCTCCACTTT. Translating it yields CASRTAGGLLPLHF. The J gene is TRBJ1-6, the V gene TRBV11-2, with 8 bases matching TRBD1. J lost 13 bases, V lost 6 bases, and 11 bases had no gene match. This CDR3 spans 14 amino acids. Germline assignment: CDR1 SGHAT and CDR2 FQNNGV.

This clonotype was observed at least ten times. The chain carries TRBV20-1 and TRBJ2-7; 7 bases agree with TRBD2. In germline, CDR1 is DFQATT, CDR2 SNEGSKA (reference sequence). J was trimmed by 0 bases and V by 1 base; bases with no gene match: 9. This CDR3 spans 16 amino acids. Written as DNA, the CDR3 is TGCAGTGCTAGAGGTTCTAGCGGACCTCCCTCCTACGAGCAGTACTTC. It encodes CSARGSSGPPSYEQYF.

At least ten counts were recorded for this clonotype. The chain links TRBV6-5 to TRBJ2-2, with TRBD1 as a possible D gene (5 bases). V was shortened by 0 bases and J by 0 bases, with 11 bases between the two germline ends. This CDR3 has 17 residues. Germline CDR1 MNHEY, CDR2 SVGAGI. In nucleotides, the CDR3 is TGTGCCAGCAGTTACTCCTCAGGGAACCCGAACACCGGGGAGCTGTTTTTT. It yields the protein CASSYSSGNPNTGELFF.

The genes are TRBV9 and TRBJ1-2; a weak D match, TRBD1 (6 bases). CDR3 length: 15 residues. Trimming cost V 0 bases and J 1 base, with 10 bases left between them. Germline V gene data show CDR1 as SGDLS and CDR2 as YYNGEE. CDR3 DNA: TGTGCCAGCAGCGTAGCTTTACAGGGTAACTATGGCTACACCTTC. Amino acid sequence: CASSVALQGNYGYTF.

J is TRBJ2-7 and V is TRBV12-3 or TRBV12-4; possibly TRBD1 for D (5 bases). This CDR3 comprises 17 residues. Trimming took 4 bases from V and 5 from J, leaving 24 bases between them. The CDR3 DNA follows: TGTGCCAGCAGTTACCGCATTCCTTGGACAACAACTAACGAGCAGTACTTC. Translating it yields CASSYRIPWTTTNEQYF.

This clonotype was observed at least ten times. A much larger clone differs from this one at a single base, so this may be a read error. The chain has TRBV30 and TRBJ1-6; D is undetermined. Trimming pared 4 bases from V and 9 bases from J, leaving 16 bases between. The CDR3 totals 14 residues. The germline V gene has CDR1 GTSNPN and CDR2 SVGIG (reference sequence). The CDR3 DNA is TGTGCCTGGATGCCGAGGCCTAGTGGTTCACCCCTCCACTTT. It encodes CAWMPRPSGSPLHF. Together with reference TRBV30 and TRBJ1-6, the CDR3 gives the full variable domain: SQTIHQWPATLVQPVGSPLSLECTVEGTSNPNLYWYRQAAGRGLQLLFYSVGIGQISSEVPQNLSASRPQDRQFILSSKKLLLSDSGFYLCAWMPRPSGSPLHFGNGTRLTVT.

This clonotype was recorded at least ten times. The chain has TRBV11-2 and TRBJ2-2; 14 bases fit TRBD2. This CDR3 has 17 residues. The J segment lost 7 bases and the V segment lost 5 bases, leaving 9 bases of the junction unmatched. Germline V gene data show CDR1 as SGHAT and CDR2 as FQNNGV. CDR3 DNA sequence: TGTGCCAGCAGCCCGATTGCCGGGACTAGCGGGAGCGGGGAGCTGTTTTTT. Its protein product is CASSPIAGTSGSGELFF.